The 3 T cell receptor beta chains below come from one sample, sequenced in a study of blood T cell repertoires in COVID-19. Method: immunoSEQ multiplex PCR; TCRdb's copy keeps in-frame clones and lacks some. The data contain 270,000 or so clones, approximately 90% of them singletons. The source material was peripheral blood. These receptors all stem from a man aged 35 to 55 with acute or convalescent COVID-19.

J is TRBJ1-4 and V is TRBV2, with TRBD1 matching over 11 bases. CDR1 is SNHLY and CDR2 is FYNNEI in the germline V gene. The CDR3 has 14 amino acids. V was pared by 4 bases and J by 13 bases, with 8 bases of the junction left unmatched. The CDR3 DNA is TGTGCCAGCAGTGGGGGGACAGGGGGACGAAGACTGTTTTTT. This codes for CASSGGTGGRRLFF.

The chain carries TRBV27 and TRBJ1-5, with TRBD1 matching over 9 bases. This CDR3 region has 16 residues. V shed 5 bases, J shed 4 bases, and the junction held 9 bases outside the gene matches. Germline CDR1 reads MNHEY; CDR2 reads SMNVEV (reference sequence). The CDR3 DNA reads TGTGCCAGCAGTGGACAGGGGAGTAGTTGGAATCAGCCCCAGCATTTT. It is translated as CASSGQGSSWNQPQHF.

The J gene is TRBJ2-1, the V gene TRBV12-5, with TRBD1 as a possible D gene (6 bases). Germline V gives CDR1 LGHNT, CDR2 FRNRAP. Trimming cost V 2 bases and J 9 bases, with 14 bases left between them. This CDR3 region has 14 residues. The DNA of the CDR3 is TGTGCTAGTGGTTTGACCGGGACACTGGCTGAGCAGTTCTTC. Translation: CASGLTGTLAEQFF.